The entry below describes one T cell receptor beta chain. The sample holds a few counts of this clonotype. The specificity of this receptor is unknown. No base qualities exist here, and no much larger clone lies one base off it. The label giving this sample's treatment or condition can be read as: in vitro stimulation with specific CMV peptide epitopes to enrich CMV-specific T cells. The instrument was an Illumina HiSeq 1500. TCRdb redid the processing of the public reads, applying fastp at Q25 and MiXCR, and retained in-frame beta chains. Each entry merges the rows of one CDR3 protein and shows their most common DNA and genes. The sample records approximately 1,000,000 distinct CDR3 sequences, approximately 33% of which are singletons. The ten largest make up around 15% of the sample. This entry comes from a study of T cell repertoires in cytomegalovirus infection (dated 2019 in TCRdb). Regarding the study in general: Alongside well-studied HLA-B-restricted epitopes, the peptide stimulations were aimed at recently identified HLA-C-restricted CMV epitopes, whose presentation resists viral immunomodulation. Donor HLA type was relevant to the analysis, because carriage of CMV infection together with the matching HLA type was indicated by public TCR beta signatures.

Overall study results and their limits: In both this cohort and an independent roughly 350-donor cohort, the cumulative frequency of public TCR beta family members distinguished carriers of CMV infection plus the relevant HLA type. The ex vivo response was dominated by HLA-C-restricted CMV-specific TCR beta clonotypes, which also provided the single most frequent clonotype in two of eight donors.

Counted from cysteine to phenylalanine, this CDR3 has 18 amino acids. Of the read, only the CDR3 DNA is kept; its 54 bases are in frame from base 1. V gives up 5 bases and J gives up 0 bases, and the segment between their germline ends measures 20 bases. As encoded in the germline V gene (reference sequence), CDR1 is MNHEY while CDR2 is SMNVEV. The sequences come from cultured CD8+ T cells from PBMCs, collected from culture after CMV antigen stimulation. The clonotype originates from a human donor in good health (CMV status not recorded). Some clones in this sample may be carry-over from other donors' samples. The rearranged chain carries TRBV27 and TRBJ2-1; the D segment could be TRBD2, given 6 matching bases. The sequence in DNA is TGTGCCAGCAGTCCTACAAGGGTGGCGGGGATCTCCTACAATGAGCAGTTCTTC. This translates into CASSPTRVAGISYNEQFF.